What follows is one T cell receptor beta chain and its context. Method: immunoSEQ multiplex PCR; TCRdb's copy keeps in-frame clones and lacks some. The repertoire includes more than 95,000 clones, roughly 69% of them detected once, and around 2% sits in the top ten. This specimen belongs to a study of blood T cell repertoires in COVID-19. Sequencing was performed on peripheral blood. This receptor was taken from a woman in her 70s with acute or convalescent COVID-19.

CDR3: CASSPQSDTQYF. The CDR3 DNA sequence: TGTGCCAGTAGTCCCCAGTCCGATACGCAGTATTTT. The chain has TRBV19 and TRBJ2-3; unclear D gene. The germline CDR1 and CDR2 sequences are LNHDA and SQIVND (reference sequence). The CDR3 is 12 amino acids. V was shortened by 5 bases and J by 6 bases, with 9 bases between the two germline ends.